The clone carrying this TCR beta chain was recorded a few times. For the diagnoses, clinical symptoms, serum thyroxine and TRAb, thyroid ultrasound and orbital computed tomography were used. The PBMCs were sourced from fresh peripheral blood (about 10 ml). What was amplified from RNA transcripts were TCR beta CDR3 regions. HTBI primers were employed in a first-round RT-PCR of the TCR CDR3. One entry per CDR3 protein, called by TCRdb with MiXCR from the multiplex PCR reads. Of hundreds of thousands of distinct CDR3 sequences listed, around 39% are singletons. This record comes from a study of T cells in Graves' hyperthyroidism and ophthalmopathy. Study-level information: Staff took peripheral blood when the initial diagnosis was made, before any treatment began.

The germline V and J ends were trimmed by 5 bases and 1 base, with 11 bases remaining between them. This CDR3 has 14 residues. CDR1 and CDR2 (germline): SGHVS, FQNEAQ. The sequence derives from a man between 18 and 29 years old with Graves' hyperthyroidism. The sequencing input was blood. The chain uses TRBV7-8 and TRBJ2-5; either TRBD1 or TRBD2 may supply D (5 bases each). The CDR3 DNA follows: TGTGCCAGCAGCGTCCGGGACCCCCAAGAGACCCAGTACTTC. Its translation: CASSVRDPQETQYF.